Described below is a single TCR beta chain sequence and its context. Its specificity is not known. This entry belongs to a study of cytomegalovirus exposure and HLA in healthy donors. The PCR had 60 Vbeta and 13 Jbeta primers. Assay used: immunoSEQ multiplex PCR; TCRdb lists only in-frame clones, some missing. The profile shows approximately 210,000 clones, roughly 80% of them singletons. The CDR3 runs 16 residues. Germline CDR1 reads MNHEY; CDR2 reads SVGAGI. The V gene end was trimmed by 0 bases and the J gene end by 1 base; junction bases not matched to a gene: 6. Whereas donors were nominally healthy upon sampling, unrecorded immune exposures were probable. Study findings and constraints: Donors belonging to an Asian-associated ancestry cluster reportedly showed fewer N-insertions in productive TCRs than the approximately 690-donor mean, according to what a later analysis found. The CMV antigen specificity of a few CMV-associated chains was confirmed through in vitro analysis.

The clonotype comes from a woman in her 30s in good health and CMV-seropositive. Material: PBMCs. The rearrangement links TRBV6-5 to TRBJ2-7, with 7 positions matching TRBD1. CDR3 loop: CASSYSNRGLSYEQYF. For the CDR3, the DNA is TGTGCCAGCAGTTACTCGAACAGGGGATTGTCCTACGAGCAGTACTTC.